These 3 T cell receptor beta chains came from one sample sequenced in a study of identical twins. TCRdb itself ran the 5' RACE reads through MiXCR, one entry per CDR3 protein. The profile shows approximately 240,000 distinct CDR3 sequences, about 14% of them singletons. The sequencing sample was made of memory (CD45RO+) T cells sorted from blood. These receptors came from a woman under 30 in good health.

V usage is TRBV27 and J usage is TRBJ1-5; D is unresolved. The V gene's germline CDR1 is MNHEY and CDR2 SMNVEV (reference sequence). CDR3 size: 17 residues. The germline V and J ends were trimmed by 3 bases and 0 bases, with 15 bases remaining between them. The CDR3 protein is CASSLGGYGYSNQPQHF. The CDR3 nucleotides are TGTGCCAGCAGTTTGGGCGGCTATGGATATAGCAATCAGCCCCAGCATTTT.

The chain recombines TRBV20-1 with TRBJ2-7; 14 nucleotides match TRBD2. Germline CDR1 is DFQATT and CDR2 is SNEGSKA (reference sequence). CDR3 size: 16 residues. J was trimmed by 4 bases and V by 4 bases; bases with no gene match: 9. CDR3 coding DNA: TGCAGTGCTACACACGGACTAGCGGGGGGCTTATACGAGCAGTACTTC. Translating gives CSATHGLAGGLYEQYF.

This clonotype was found a few times. V gene TRBV10-3 combines with J gene TRBJ2-7; 7 bases agree with TRBD2. CDR3 size: 15 residues. Germline assignment: CDR1 ENHRY and CDR2 SYGVKD. Germline trimming cut 0 bases from V and 6 bases from J; bases unmatched to any gene: 8. DNA for the CDR3: TGTGCCATCAGTGAGTCTGCGGGAGCGGGGTCCGAGCAGTACTTC. It codes for CAISESAGAGSEQYF.